This passage covers 19 T cell receptor beta chains from one sample sequenced in a study of cytomegalovirus exposure and HLA in healthy donors. PCR amplification relied on 60 Vbeta primers (plus 13 Jbeta primers). The assay was immunoSEQ multiplex PCR, and TCRdb's table has in-frame clones only and misses some. Here the sample spans approximately 110,000 clones, approximately 80% being singletons. The sample comprised PBMCs. Receptors were obtained from a man between 50 and 59 years old in good health and CMV-seronegative.

This clone showed up just once. This chain uses TRBV12-1 with TRBJ2-2; the table gives TRBD2 as D, unverified against the DNA. TRBV12-1 represents a pseudogene. The CDR3 is made up of 14 amino acids. CDR3 loop: CASSSGLVIGELFF. DNA for the CDR3: TGTGCCAGCAGTTCCGGACTAGTCATCGGGGAGCTGTTTTTT.

This clone has a single count. The chain combines TRBV4-2 with TRBJ2-3, with 9 bases lining up with TRBD2. The CDR3 is made up of 17 amino acids. After removal of 3 bases from V and 2 bases from J, the junction contained 9 bases not matched to a gene. The germline V gene encodes CDR1 LGHNA and CDR2 YNFKEQ. CDR3 amino acids: CASSHQREASSTDTQYF. The CDR3 DNA is TGTGCCAGCAGCCACCAGCGGGAGGCCTCCTCCACAGATACGCAGTATTTT.

The chain has TRBV29-1 and TRBJ2-1, with TRBD1 identical over 9 bases. This CDR3 is built from 12 residues. The V segment lost 7 bases and the J segment 6 bases; nucleotides outside the gene matches: 4. The V gene's germline CDR1 is SQVTM and CDR2 ANQGSEA. The CDR3, as DNA: TGCAGCGGGGACAGGGTGGGCAATGAGCAGTTCTTC. Amino acids: CSGDRVGNEQFF.

The chain couples TRBV5-3 to TRBJ1-2, with a weak D call TRBD1 (6 bases). TRBV5-3 is classed as an ORF, of uncertain function. This CDR3 is 15 amino acids long. V lost 5 bases and J 5 bases, leaving 19 bases between the germline ends. CDR3 sequence: CARRPGQPSPYGYTF. In DNA, the CDR3 is TGTGCCAGAAGGCCCGGACAGCCTAGCCCGTATGGCTACACCTTC.

The gene calls are TRBV4-2 and TRBJ1-2, with 11 bases aligning to TRBD1. The trim removed 7 bases at V and 6 bases at J, leaving 10 bases unmatched. This CDR3 has 15 amino acids. CDR1 and CDR2 (germline): LGHNA, YNFKEQ. In nucleotides, the CDR3 is TGTGCCAGCAACCGGGGACAGGGGGATTCGAATGGCTACACCTTC. Its protein is CASNRGQGDSNGYTF.

The V and J genes are TRBV7-6 and TRBJ1-1; 7 nucleotides align to TRBD1. The trim removed 5 bases at V and 1 base at J, leaving 7 bases unmatched. Germline V gene lookup returns CDR1 SGHVS and CDR2 FNYEAQ. The CDR3 covers 15 residues. In nucleotides, the CDR3 is TGTGCCAGCAGCCCAGAAAGACAGGGGAACACTGAAGCTTTCTTT. Amino acid sequence: CASSPERQGNTEAFF. The full variable domain, completed using reference TRBV7-6 and TRBJ1-1, is GAGVSQSPRYKVTKRGQDVALRCDPISGHVSLYWYRQALGQGPEFLTYFNYEAQQDKSGLPNDRFSAERPEGSISTLTIQRTEQRDSAMYRCASSPERQGNTEAFFGQGTRLTVV.

V and J are TRBV19 and TRBJ1-5; D gene ambiguous. The CDR3 consists of 13 residues. V was cut by 3 bases and J by 5 bases, with 8 bases left in between. The germline gives CDR1 LNHDA, CDR2 SQIVND (reference sequence). In nucleotides, the CDR3 is TGTGCCAGTAGTATCTCCGACTATCAGCCCCAGCATTTT. This gives the protein CASSISDYQPQHF.

The rearrangement uses TRBV30 and TRBJ2-3, with 7 bases lining up with TRBD2. V was pared by 6 bases and J by 1 base, with 4 bases of the junction left unmatched. The length of the CDR3 is 13 residues. The V gene's germline CDR1 is GTSNPN and CDR2 SVGIG (reference sequence). CDR3 DNA sequence: TGTGCCTGCCGCACTAGCGGCACAGATACGCAGTATTTT. Amino acid sequence: CACRTSGTDTQYF.

This chain uses TRBV6-4 with TRBJ1-1; TRBD1 aligns across 8 bases. CDR3 length: 15 amino acids. The germline CDR1 and CDR2 sequences are MRHNA and SNTAGT. The V and J ends lost 4 bases and 3 bases, in that order; junction bases with no gene match: 7. CDR3 DNA: TGTGCCAGCAGTGCGGGGGTACAGGGGGACACTGAAGCTTTCTTT. It encodes CASSAGVQGDTEAFF.

This chain connects TRBV5-4 to TRBJ1-4; D gene ambiguous. This CDR3 has 16 amino acids. The germline CDR1 and CDR2 sequences are SGHNT and YYREEE (reference sequence). Trimming removed 1 base from V and 4 bases from J, with 14 bases in between. The CDR3 bases are TGTGCCAGCAGCTTGATGGGAAGGGAGGGTAATGAAAAACTGTTTTTT. This translates into CASSLMGREGNEKLFF. Full variable domain (outside the CDR3, taken from reference TRBV5-4 and TRBJ1-4): ETGVTQSPTHLIKTRGQQVTLRCSSQSGHNTVSWYQQALGQGPQFIFQYYREEENGRGNFPPRFSGLQFPNYSSELNVNALELDDSALYLCASSLMGREGNEKLFFGSGTQLSVL.

V usage is TRBV15 and J usage is TRBJ1-5, with D possibly TRBD1 on 5 matching bases. Germline V gene lookup returns CDR1 LNHNV and CDR2 YYDKDF (reference sequence). This CDR3 is 14 amino acids long. V was clipped by 1 base and J by 5 bases, with 9 bases between them. The CDR3 nucleotides read TGTGCCACCAGCAGAGTTACAGGCTATCAGCCCCAGCATTTT. Its protein is CATSRVTGYQPQHF.

The chain has TRBV4-1 and TRBJ2-3; 7 bases match TRBD2. Losses at the gene ends were 0 bases for V and 1 base for J; bases not matched to a gene: 7. Germline V gene sequence: CDR1 MGHRA, CDR2 YSYEKL. The CDR3 extends over 17 amino acids. The DNA of the CDR3 is TGCGCCAGCAGCCAAGAACTAAACCGGGGGGGCACAGATACGCAGTATTTT. Encoded protein: CASSQELNRGGTDTQYF.

This sequence joins TRBV28 and TRBJ2-2; 7 bases match TRBD1. This CDR3 comprises 15 residues. The germline V gene has CDR1 MDHEN and CDR2 SYDVKM. V lost 3 bases and J lost 0; bases outside the gene matches: 1. The CDR3 sequence is CASSFDRANTGELFF. As DNA, the CDR3 is TGTGCCAGCAGTTTTGACAGGGCGAACACCGGGGAGCTGTTTTTT.

The chain links TRBV28 to TRBJ2-3, with D unresolved. V was cut by 2 bases and J by 0 bases, with 12 bases left in between. This CDR3 comprises 16 residues. The V gene's germline CDR1 is MDHEN and CDR2 SYDVKM. The CDR3 loop is CASSLELPLSTDTQYF. The CDR3 nucleotides are TGTGCCAGCAGTTTAGAACTCCCCTTAAGCACAGATACGCAGTATTTT.

The CDR3 sequence is CASSLGIYGYTF. The CDR3 DNA reads as TGCGCCAGCAGCCTCGGGATTTATGGCTACACCTTC. This rearrangement joins TRBV4-3 to TRBJ1-2, with unresolved D. The length of the CDR3 is 12 residues. CDR1 and CDR2 from the germline V gene are LGHNA and YSLEER. The V end lost 4 bases, the J end lost 5 bases, and 8 bases lay between the germline ends.

The J gene is TRBJ2-7, the V gene TRBV29-1; TRBD1 is a possible D gene (6 bases). The germline V gene encodes CDR1 SQVTM and CDR2 ANQGSEA. CDR3 length: 12 residues. Trimming cost V 7 bases and J 1 base, with 11 bases left between them. The CDR3 spells CSAQGPSYEQYF. DNA for the CDR3: TGCAGCGCGCAGGGGCCTTCCTACGAGCAGTACTTC.

The chain has TRBV6-6 and TRBJ1-1; possible D gene TRBD1, 5 bases. There are 16 residues in the CDR3. Deletions cut 4 bases from V and 7 bases from J, with 22 bases between. In germline, CDR1 is MNHNY, CDR2 SVGAGI (reference sequence). CDR3 sequence reads: CASSFPFSGGVNEAFF. The CDR3 DNA reads as TGTGCCAGCAGTTTCCCATTCTCCGGAGGGGTGAATGAAGCTTTCTTT.

This chain uses TRBV28 with TRBJ1-4; TRBD1 matches at 9 bases. The ends lost 5 bases at V and 7 bases at J; junction bases unmatched: 8. The CDR3 loop spans 15 amino acids. From germline, CDR1 is MDHEN and CDR2 SYDVKM. CDR3 nucleotide sequence: TGTGCCAGCAGTCCACAGGGGGCATTTAGTGAAAAACTGTTTTTT. It translates to CASSPQGAFSEKLFF.

This chain links TRBV30 with TRBJ1-2; D may be TRBD1 (6 bases). The CDR3 spans 12 residues. The V gene's germline CDR1 is GTSNPN and CDR2 SVGIG (reference sequence). Trimming shortened V by 4 bases and J by 7 bases, and 13 bases separated the two germline ends. The DNA of the CDR3 is TGTGCCTGGACTGGGGGGGCTTTTGGCTACACCTTC. This sequence encodes CAWTGGAFGYTF.